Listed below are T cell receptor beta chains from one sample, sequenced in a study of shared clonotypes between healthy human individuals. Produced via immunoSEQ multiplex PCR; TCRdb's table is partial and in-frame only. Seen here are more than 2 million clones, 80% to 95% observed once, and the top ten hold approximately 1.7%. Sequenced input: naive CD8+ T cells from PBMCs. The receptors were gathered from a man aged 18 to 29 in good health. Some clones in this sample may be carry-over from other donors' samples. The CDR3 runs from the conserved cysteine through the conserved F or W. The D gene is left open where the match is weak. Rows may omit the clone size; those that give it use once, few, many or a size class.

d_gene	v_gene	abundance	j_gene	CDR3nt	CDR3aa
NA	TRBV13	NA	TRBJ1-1	TGTGCCAGCAGCTTAGGCCGTGGGGCTGTCTACACTGAAGCTTTCTTT	CASSLGRGAVYTEAFF
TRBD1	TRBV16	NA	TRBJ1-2	TGTGCCAGCAGCCGAACGCAGGGGGTTAACTATGGCTACACCTTC	CASSRTQGVNYGYTF
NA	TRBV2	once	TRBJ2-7	TGTGCCGGGGAAGACAGCTCCTACGAGCAGTACTTC	CAGEDSSYEQYF
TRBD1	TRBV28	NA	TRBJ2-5	TGTGCCAGCAGGGGGACAGGGGGCATGGAGACCCAGTACTTC	CASRGTGGMETQYF
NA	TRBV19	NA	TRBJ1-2	TGTGCCAGTAGTATAGTGGCAGCATATAACTATGGCTACACCTTC	CASSIVAAYNYGYTF
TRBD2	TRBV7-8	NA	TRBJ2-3	TGTGCCAGCAGCGGGGGACTAGCGGGAAAATCAGATACGCAGTATTTT	CASSGGLAGKSDTQYF
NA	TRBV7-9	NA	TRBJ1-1	TGTGCCAGCAGCTTAGCGCTTGGGGGCGAGAACACTGAAGCTTTCTTT	CASSLALGGENTEAFF
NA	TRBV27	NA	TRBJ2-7	TGTGCCAGCAGTTTAGGGTGGGCCATCCCCTACGAGCAGTACTTC	CASSLGWAIPYEQYF
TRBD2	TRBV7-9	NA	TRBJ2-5	TGTGCCAGCAGCGGGCGGACTAGCGGGAAGCAAGAGACCCAGTACTTC	CASSGRTSGKQETQYF
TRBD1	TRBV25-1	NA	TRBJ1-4	TGTGCCAGCGCTTCAGGGGGCAGGAATGAAAAACTGTTTTTT	CASASGGRNEKLFF
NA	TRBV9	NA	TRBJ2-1	TGTGCCAGCAGCGCCTTGGGCAATGAGCAGTTCTTC	CASSALGNEQFF
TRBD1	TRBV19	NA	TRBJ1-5	TGTGCCAGTAACCGACAGGGGTTTGGTCAGCCCCAGCATTTT	CASNRQGFGQPQHF
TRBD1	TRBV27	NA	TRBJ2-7	TGTGCCAGCAGGTGGGACAGCAGCTCCTACGAGCAGTACTTC	CASRWDSSSYEQYF
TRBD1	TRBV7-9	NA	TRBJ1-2	TGTGCCAGCAGCTCAGGACAGGACAACTATGGCTACACCTTC	CASSSGQDNYGYTF
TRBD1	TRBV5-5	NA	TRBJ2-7	TGTGCCAGCAGCCTTTGGACAGGGGAAAACGAGCAGTACTTC	CASSLWTGENEQYF
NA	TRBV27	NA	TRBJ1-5	TGTGCCAGCAGTTTATCGATTTCAGAGACTAGCAATCAGCCCCAGCATTTT	CASSLSISETSNQPQHF
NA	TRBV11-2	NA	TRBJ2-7	TGTGCCAGCAGCTCTACCGGGACAATGGCCTACGAGCAGTACTTC	CASSSTGTMAYEQYF
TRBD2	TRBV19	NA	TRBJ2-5	TGTGCCAGTAGTCTTAGGGAGGGTGCGGAGACCCAGTACTTC	CASSLREGAETQYF
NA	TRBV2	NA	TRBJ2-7	TGTGCCAGCAGTGAACCCCCCCACGGGGCCAACTACGAGCAGTACTTC	CASSEPPHGANYEQYF
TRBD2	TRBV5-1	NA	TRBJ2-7	TGCGCCAGCAGCTTGGTAATAGCGGGAGCCCTCGAGCAGTACTTC	CASSLVIAGALEQYF
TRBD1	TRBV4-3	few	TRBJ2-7	TGCGCCAGCAGCCCGGACAGGGGTTCCTACGAGCAGTACTTC	CASSPDRGSYEQYF
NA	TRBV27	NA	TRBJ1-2	TGTGCCAGCAGTTTAATCGCAGCGGGACCCTATGGCTACACCTTC	CASSLIAAGPYGYTF
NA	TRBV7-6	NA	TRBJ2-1	TGTGCCAGCAGCCCGTACCAGACGGGTGAGCAGTTCTTC	CASSPYQTGEQFF
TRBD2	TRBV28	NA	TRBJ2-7	TGTGCCAGCAGTTTTTTACTAGCGGGAGGGCACTACGAGCAGTACTTC	CASSFLLAGGHYEQYF
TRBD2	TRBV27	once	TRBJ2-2	TGTGCCAGCGGGGTGACGGGAGGGCCCGGGGAGCTGTTTTTT	CASGVTGGPGELFF
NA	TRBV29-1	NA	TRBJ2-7	TGCAGCGTTGAGGGAGAACTCTACGAGCAGTACTTC	CSVEGELYEQYF
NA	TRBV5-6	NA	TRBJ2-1	TGTGCCAGCAGCTTGCCCGGGGGCACCTACAATGAGCAGTTCTTC	CASSLPGGTYNEQFF
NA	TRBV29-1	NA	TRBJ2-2	TGCAGCGTTGAGACGACAGGAACGAACACCGGGGAGCTGTTTTTT	CSVETTGTNTGELFF
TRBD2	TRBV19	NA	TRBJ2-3	TGTGCCAGTAGTGGCGGTCTAGCGGGCCCCACAGATACGCAGTATTTT	CASSGGLAGPTDTQYF
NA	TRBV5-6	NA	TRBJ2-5	TGTGCCAGCAGCTTGAGGTGGAGGGGATATGTGGAGACCCAGTACTTC	CASSLRWRGYVETQYF
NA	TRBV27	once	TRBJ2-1	TGTGCCAGCACCCTTCACCGGGACCGAAGCTCCTACAATGAGCAGTTCTTC	CASTLHRDRSSYNEQFF
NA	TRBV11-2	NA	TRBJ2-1	TGTGCCAGCAGCTTAAATCATGAGCAGTTCTTC	CASSLNHEQFF
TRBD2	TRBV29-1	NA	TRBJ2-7	TGCAGCGTTGAAACTTTACTAGCGGGAGTGTACGAGCAGTACTTC	CSVETLLAGVYEQYF
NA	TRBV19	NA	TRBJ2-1	TGTGCCAGTAGTATGCCGACTAGTTGGGCTAATGAGCAGTTCTTC	CASSMPTSWANEQFF
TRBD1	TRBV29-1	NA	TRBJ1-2	TGCAGCGCTAAGGGACAGGGCCTGATGGACTATGGCTACACCTTC	CSAKGQGLMDYGYTF
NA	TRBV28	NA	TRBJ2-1	TGTGCCAGCAGCCTCTCCCCAGGAGTAGCGGTACACAATGAGCAGTTCTTC	CASSLSPGVAVHNEQFF
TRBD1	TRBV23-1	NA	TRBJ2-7	TGCGCCAGCAGTCAATCGGGAATCAGGGGGCTCTACGAGCAGTACTTC	CASSQSGIRGLYEQYF
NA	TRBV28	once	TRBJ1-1	TGTGCCAGCAGCCTCAGGTGGACTGAAGCTTTCTTT	CASSLRWTEAFF
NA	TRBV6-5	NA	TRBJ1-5	TGTGCCAGCAGCCCAGGACAGAATAGCAATCAGCCCCAGCATTTT	CASSPGQNSNQPQHF
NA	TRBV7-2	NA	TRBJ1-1	TGTGCCAGCAACCCTGAGTCAGGGATGAACACTGAAGCTTTCTTT	CASNPESGMNTEAFF
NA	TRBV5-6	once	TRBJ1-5	TGTGCCAGCAGCTTGGGGGCAGGGTATCAGCCCCAGCATTTT	CASSLGAGYQPQHF
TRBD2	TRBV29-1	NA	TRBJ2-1	TGCAGCGAAGAGGCTAGCGGCCCCTACAATGAGCAGTTCTTC	CSEEASGPYNEQFF
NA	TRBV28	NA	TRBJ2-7	TGTGCCAGCAGTTTTACAGGCGGTACCTACGAGCAGTACTTC	CASSFTGGTYEQYF
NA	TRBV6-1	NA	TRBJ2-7	TGTGCCACCTCCCAAACCCGCACCACCTACGAGCAGTACTTC	CATSQTRTTYEQYF
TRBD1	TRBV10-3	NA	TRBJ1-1	TGTGCCATCTCGAAGGGGGCGAGCACTGAAGCTTTCTTT	CAISKGASTEAFF
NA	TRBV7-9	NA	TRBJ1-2	TGTGCCAGCAGCTTAGGGGTTGGTGGCTACACCTTC	CASSLGVGGYTF
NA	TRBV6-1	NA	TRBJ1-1	TGTGCCAGCAGGGAGGTTCGTCGGGCTTTCTTT	CASREVRRAFF
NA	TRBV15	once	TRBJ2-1	TGTGCCACCTCCCCCGGAGGGGAATCCTACAATGAGCAGTTCTTC	CATSPGGESYNEQFF
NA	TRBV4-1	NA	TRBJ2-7	TGCGCCAGCAGCCAAGGGGAGCTAGGGTCCTACGAGCAGTACTTC	CASSQGELGSYEQYF
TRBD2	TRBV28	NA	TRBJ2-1	TGTGCCAGCAGTTTGCCACTGGGACTAGTGGGTTCCAATGAGCAGTTCTTC	CASSLPLGLVGSNEQFF
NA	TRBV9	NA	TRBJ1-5	TGTGCCAGCAGCCTAGGGGGTGGTCAGCCCCAGCATTTT	CASSLGGGQPQHF